This TCR beta chain is from a study of blood T cell repertoires in COVID-19 (dated by TCRdb to between 2020 and 2021). About the study as a whole: The collaborator samples originated in the United States, Italy and Spain and spanned the acute and convalescent phases of COVID-19. A freely available public database, intended as a resource for researchers studying the immune response to SARS-CoV-2, is where the repertoires were released. Where HLA class I and class II types were available, the types were taken from metadata supplied by the sample provider, not from assay-based typing. Subjects who had been exposed to COVID-19, were actively infected with it, or had recovered from it provided the deeply sampled blood TCRbeta repertoires that made up the dataset. Nearly every sample came with metadata listing a de-identified subject ID, COVID-19 status, age in years and sex. The prospective study material was composed of cDNA or gDNA derived from T cells, B-cell-depleted T cells, or PBMCs. Samples came from the ongoing ImmuneRACE study (first 160 participants) plus 1,254 subjects from 6 global collaborators.

TCRbeta CDR3 regions were amplified from genomic DNA using the immunoSEQ Assay, a bias-controlled multiplex PCR. The study's own analysis went as follows. The number of nucleated cells in each sample was estimated from the amplification of reference gene primers within the assay. Sequence reads were collapsed and filtered to measure the absolute abundance of every unique TCRbeta CDR3 rearrangement. For each sample, productive Simpson clonality was calculated as the square root of Simpson's diversity index across productive rearrangements. TCRdb carries this immuneACCESS record with in-frame sequences only. Its versions omit some clonotypes, under half of them owing to an unresolved V gene in the studies checked, with the rest unexplained. V and J calls and clone size follow that table, whereas D and trimming were derived from the DNA. The sample has 270,000 or so clones on record, approximately 81% of them singletons. The top ten clones comprise 6.6% of the sample.

A remark on this clone: Its antigen is not yet known. Base qualities were left out, and no much larger clone turns up one base away.

Looking up the germline V gene yields CDR1 SGHRS and CDR2 YFSETQ. The CDR3 has 15 amino acids, counting the end cysteine and phenylalanine. The sequence is cut down to CDR3 DNA, 45 bases in frame from base 1. V drops 0 bases and J drops 2 bases, leaving 11 bases in between. Overall study outcomes, separate from this receptor: Clinical and demographic metadata were provided uncurated, with the amount varying by source and participant.

Enrolling through a virtual design, the prospective study's participants ranged in age from roughly 18 to 90 years and lived across roughly 24 United States geographic areas. Cohort assignment in the prospective study relied on participant-reported clinical history from a screening survey and a study questionnaire. Exposed participants were defined as having been in contact with someone with a PCR-confirmed or clinician-diagnosed COVID-19 case within 2 weeks of study entry. Mobile phlebotomists in the prospective study collected whole blood, serum and a nasopharyngeal or oropharyngeal swab from every participant. Prospective study participants could optionally give additional blood draws and questionnaires over a 2-month period. Before DNA extraction, blood samples from the prospective study were shipped at room temperature or frozen.

The sequencing sample was made of PBMCs or T cells enriched from blood (not recorded which). The V gene is TRBV5-1 and the J gene is TRBJ1-1; TRBD1 is possibly the D segment (6 matching bases). This clonotype originated in a woman between 50 and 59 years old who had been exposed to COVID-19. The CDR3: CASSLEDSRNTEAFF. In nucleotide form, the sequence is TGCGCCAGCAGCTTGGAGGACAGCCGAAACACTGAAGCTTTCTTT.